The 21 T cell receptor beta chains presented below share a single source sample, sequenced in a study of OX40 agonist ivuxolimab in advanced cancers. TCRdb's copy holds only in-frame clones and misses some; the assay was immunoSEQ multiplex PCR. The repertoire includes tens of thousands of clones, 88% of them detected once, and about 1% sits in the top ten. Source: CD4+ or CD8+ T cells sorted from blood, taken in a trial of the OX40 agonist ivuxolimab. Receptors were obtained from an adult with an advanced solid tumor such as melanoma, head and neck, liver or kidney cancer.

V usage is TRBV7-8 and J usage is TRBJ2-1, with D tentatively TRBD2 (5 bases). The V end was cut by 5 bases, the J end by 9 bases, with 17 bases between. Germline lookup yields CDR1 SGHVS and CDR2 FQNEAQ. The CDR3 extends over 14 amino acids. DNA of the CDR3: TGTGCCAGCAGCCAGGACTTGGTGGTCGGTGAGCAGTTCTTC. Encoded protein: CASSQDLVVGEQFF.

The J gene is TRBJ2-1, the V gene TRBV2; D is tentatively TRBD1 or TRBD2 (5 bases each). Trimming cost V 6 bases and J 13 bases, with 16 bases left between them. The germline V gene has CDR1 SNHLY and CDR2 FYNNEI. The CDR3 runs to 12 residues. The CDR3 nucleotides read TGTGCCAGCAGGGGGGAGCGGACGTCTCAGTTCTTC. It specifies CASRGERTSQFF.

V is TRBV18 and J is TRBJ2-1; D call uncertain. Germline V gives CDR1 KGHSH, CDR2 LQKENI. The CDR3 is 13 residues long. V was clipped by 3 bases and J by 15 bases, with 18 bases between them. The CDR3, as DNA: TGTGCCAGCTCACCTCAGACAAGCAGAGACCTGTTCTTC. Its protein is CASSPQTSRDLFF.

V gene TRBV5-5 combines with J gene TRBJ1-1; TRBD1 matches at 11 bases. CDR1 is SGHKS, CDR2 YYEKEE, per germline (reference sequence). Trimming took 4 bases from V and 4 from J; bases not matched to a gene: 6. This CDR3 is built from 15 residues. The CDR3: CASSPFGTGGTEAFF. The CDR3 DNA reads as TGTGCCAGCAGCCCCTTTGGGACAGGGGGCACTGAAGCTTTCTTT.

This clone came up a few times. The chain combines TRBV7-8 with TRBJ2-1; no clear D. CDR3 length: 15 residues. Germline assignment: CDR1 SGHVS and CDR2 FQNEAQ. The V end lost 5 bases, the J end lost 0 bases, and 11 bases lay between the germline ends. DNA of the CDR3: TGTGCCAGCAGCCGGGTCCGAAGCTCCTACAATGAGCAGTTCTTC. Amino acid sequence: CASSRVRSSYNEQFF.

The chain is built from TRBV6-5 and TRBJ2-1; D might be TRBD2 (7 bases). This CDR3 region has 14 residues. V was clipped by 9 bases and J by 2 bases, with 14 bases between them. Germline-derived CDR1 and CDR2 are MNHEY and SVGAGI. The CDR3: CASWGGLAYNEQFF. The CDR3 DNA follows: TGTGCCAGTTGGGGGGGGCTTGCCTACAATGAGCAGTTCTTC.

The chain has TRBV30 and TRBJ1-3; D remains ambiguous. Looked up from germline, CDR1 is GTSNPN and CDR2 is SVGIG (reference sequence). The ends were cut back, 2 bases at V and 0 bases at J, with 11 bases in the middle. The CDR3 has 15 residues. As DNA, the CDR3 is TGTGCCTGGAGTTATGGCCTGAGCTCTGGAAACACCATATATTTT. It codes for CAWSYGLSSGNTIYF.

The CDR3 spells CASSPGLAVDNEQFF. DNA for the CDR3: TGTGCCAGCTCACCGGGACTAGCGGTTGACAATGAGCAGTTCTTC. This sequence joins TRBV18 and TRBJ2-1, with 11 nucleotides matching TRBD2. Germline values: CDR1 KGHSH, CDR2 LQKENI. V dropped 3 bases and J dropped 5; count of bases not matched to a gene: 3. The CDR3 totals 15 residues.

The V call is TRBV28, the J call TRBJ1-1; unclear D gene. The germline V gene encodes CDR1 MDHEN and CDR2 SYDVKM. V lost 1 base and J 11 bases, leaving 11 bases between the germline ends. CDR3 length equals 12 residues. CDR3 loop: CASSLFREGAFF. DNA of the CDR3: TGTGCCAGCAGTTTATTCCGGGAAGGGGCTTTCTTT.

The genes are TRBV18 and TRBJ1-5, with D unresolved. V was shortened by 3 bases and J by 9 bases, with 15 bases between the two germline ends. Germline V lookup: CDR1 KGHSH, CDR2 LQKENI. This CDR3 region has 14 residues. The CDR3 protein is CASSPDGVLGPQHF. The CDR3 bases are TGTGCCAGCTCACCCGACGGGGTTTTAGGGCCCCAGCATTTT.

This clone came up once. The rearrangement joins TRBV28 to TRBJ2-7; 8 nucleotides match TRBD1. Trimming took 5 bases from V and 3 from J; bases not matched to a gene: 12. This CDR3 comprises 16 residues. CDR1 is MDHEN, CDR2 SYDVKM, per germline. In DNA, the CDR3 is TGTGCCAGCAGTCCCTCCCACGGACAGGGAAACTACGAGCAGTACTTC. Its protein product is CASSPSHGQGNYEQYF.

The chain carries TRBV10-3 and TRBJ2-7, with 9 bases that match TRBD1. Germline trimming cut 0 bases from V and 5 bases from J; bases unmatched to any gene: 5. The length of the CDR3 is 15 residues. Germline CDR1 ENHRY, CDR2 SYGVKD. The CDR3 protein is CAISESNRGLDEQYF. CDR3 DNA sequence: TGTGCCATCAGTGAGTCAAACAGGGGGCTGGACGAGCAGTACTTC.

The rearrangement joins TRBV6-5 to TRBJ2-5; the D gene is possibly TRBD2 (5 bases). Germline values: CDR1 MNHEY, CDR2 SVGAGI. V was clipped by 2 bases and J by 7 bases, with 11 bases between them. The CDR3 length is 13 residues. CDR3 amino acids: CASSYGLAGTQYF. The DNA for the CDR3 is TGTGCCAGCAGTTACGGGCTGGCGGGGACCCAGTACTTC.

This chain joins TRBV5-1 and TRBJ2-7, with 7 bases fitting TRBD1. Trimming at V came to 0 bases and at J to 5 bases, leaving 8 bases not matched to a gene. Germline V gene data show CDR1 as SGHRS and CDR2 as YFSETQ. The CDR3 consists of 15 residues. The CDR3 region is CASSLVGTAENEQYF. The CDR3 DNA reads as TGCGCCAGCAGCTTGGTTGGGACAGCGGAGAACGAGCAGTACTTC.

The chain uses TRBV29-1 and TRBJ2-2; 8 positions match TRBD2. The CDR3 consists of 17 residues. Germline V lookup: CDR1 SQVTM, CDR2 ANQGSEA. The ends lost 4 bases at V and 1 base at J; junction bases unmatched: 11. The CDR3 coding sequence is TGCAGCGTTGCGGTCTTCCGGGGGGGGTGGAACACCGGGGAGCTGTTTTTT. Protein: CSVAVFRGGWNTGELFF.

This clone was seen only once. V and J are TRBV7-9 and TRBJ2-7; D might be TRBD1 (5 bases). CDR3 length: 12 amino acids. CDR1 SEHNR and CDR2 FQNEAQ come from the germline V gene (reference sequence). Trimming cost V 0 bases and J 7 bases, with 7 bases left between them. Here the CDR3 DNA reads TGTGCCAGCAGCTTAGCGCAGGGAGAGCAGTACTTC. Translation: CASSLAQGEQYF.

This chain joins TRBV28 and TRBJ2-3; no firm D call. Trimming took off 7 bases at V and 3 bases at J, with 14 bases between the two ends. The germline V gene encodes CDR1 MDHEN and CDR2 SYDVKM. The length of the CDR3 is 14 residues. This CDR3 reads CASKRASSTDTQYF. The CDR3 bases are TGTGCCAGCAAAAGGGCCAGCTCTACAGATACGCAGTATTTT.

The V and J genes are TRBV2 and TRBJ2-5, with a tentative D call TRBD1 (6 bases). V lost 7 bases and J lost 1, with 13 bases in between. Germline assignment: CDR1 SNHLY and CDR2 FYNNEI. This CDR3 comprises 14 residues. CDR3 sequence reads: CASKLTGSQETQYF. The CDR3 nucleotides are TGTGCCAGCAAATTAACAGGGTCCCAAGAGACCCAGTACTTC.

The rearrangement joins TRBV5-1 to TRBJ2-7; TRBD2 agrees at 9 bases. The CDR3 totals 16 residues. V lost 0 bases, J lost 4 bases, and 8 bases stayed unmatched. Germline V CDR1 and CDR2: SGHRS, YFSETQ. The CDR3 loop reads CASSLGFGSGSYEQYF. The CDR3 coding sequence is TGCGCCAGCAGCTTGGGCTTTGGTAGCGGGAGTTACGAGCAGTACTTC.

This clone was found a few times. V and J are TRBV5-1 and TRBJ2-5, with D maybe TRBD2 (5 bases). V was trimmed by 0 bases and J by 5 bases, leaving 11 bases between them. The CDR3 has 14 residues. The germline V gene encodes CDR1 SGHRS and CDR2 YFSETQ. The CDR3 nucleotides read TGCGCCAGCAGCTTGGGTACGGGATCGGAGACCCAGTACTTC. It encodes CASSLGTGSETQYF.

The rearrangement joins TRBV18 to TRBJ2-1; 13 positions match TRBD2. The CDR3 covers 17 residues. In germline, CDR1 is KGHSH, CDR2 LQKENI. The ends lost 5 bases at V and 6 bases at J; junction bases unmatched: 10. In nucleotides, the CDR3 is TGTGCCAGCTCAAGGAACCACGGGACTAGCGGGGCCAATGAGCAGTTCTTC. Protein sequence: CASSRNHGTSGANEQFF.